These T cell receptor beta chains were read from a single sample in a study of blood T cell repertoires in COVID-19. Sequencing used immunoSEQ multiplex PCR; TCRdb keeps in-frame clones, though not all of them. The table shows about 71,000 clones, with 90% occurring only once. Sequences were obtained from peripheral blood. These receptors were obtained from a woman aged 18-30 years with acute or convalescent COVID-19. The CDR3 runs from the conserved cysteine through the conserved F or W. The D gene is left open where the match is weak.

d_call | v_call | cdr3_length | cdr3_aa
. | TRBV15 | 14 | CATESGYSYNEQFF
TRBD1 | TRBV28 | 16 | CASSLYGQGEYQPQHF
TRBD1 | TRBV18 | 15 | CASSGNRGANEKLFF
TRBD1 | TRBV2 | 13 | CASRVAAGGEAFF
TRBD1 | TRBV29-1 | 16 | CSVEGSDRGSNYGYTF
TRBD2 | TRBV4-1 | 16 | CASSQVGRDGSYEQYF
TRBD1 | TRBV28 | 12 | CASGQGNEKLFF
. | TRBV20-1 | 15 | CSASTGRASGNTIYF
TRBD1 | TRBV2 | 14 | CASSGQGGNQPQHF
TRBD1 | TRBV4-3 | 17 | CASSQGSGTGANYGYTF
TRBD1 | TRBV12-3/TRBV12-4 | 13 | CASSSGQGYGYTF
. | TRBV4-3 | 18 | CASSPQVLGVRSYNEQFF
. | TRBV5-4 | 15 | CASSFQGQNTGELFF
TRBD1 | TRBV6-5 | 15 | CASAEGGAGNQPQHF
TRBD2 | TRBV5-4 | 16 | CASSLGSGVSTDTQYF
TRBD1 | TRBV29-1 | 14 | CSSSLGTVNTEAFF
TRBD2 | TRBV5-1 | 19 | CASSFSTSAGGINTGELFF
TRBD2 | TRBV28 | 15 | CASSFQAGGIGEQFF
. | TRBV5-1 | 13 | CASSLDGFYGYTF
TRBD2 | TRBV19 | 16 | CASTPGGTSGRNEQFF
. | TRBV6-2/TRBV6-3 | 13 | CASSQGRASGYTF
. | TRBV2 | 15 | CASSEGTRTTGELFF
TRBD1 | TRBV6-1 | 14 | CASSEAGQGYEQYF
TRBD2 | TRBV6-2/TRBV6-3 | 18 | CASSYKTSGRALGNEQFF
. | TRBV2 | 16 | CASSVPTRDVGYGYTF
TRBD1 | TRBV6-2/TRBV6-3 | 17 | CASSYTAGGMLDTEAFF
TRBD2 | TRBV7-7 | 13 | CASSRDYQETQYF
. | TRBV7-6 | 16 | CASSLQTGAGSETQYF
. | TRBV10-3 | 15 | CAISEHAGEGTEAFF
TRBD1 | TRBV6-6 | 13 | CASRGQGDQPQHF
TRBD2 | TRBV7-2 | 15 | CASSLAASGWVPQYF
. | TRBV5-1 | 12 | CASSFSQEKLFF
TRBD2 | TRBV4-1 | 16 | CASSQASGGATDTQYF
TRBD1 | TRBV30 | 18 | CAWSVSRTGGFHGETQYF
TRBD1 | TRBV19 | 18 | CASSIVGPGTGMHNEQFF
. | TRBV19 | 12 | CASSIGRHEAFF
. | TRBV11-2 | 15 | CASSLRQEINYGYTF
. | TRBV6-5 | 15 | CASSPDRPNTGELFF
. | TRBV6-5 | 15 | CASRGLGDTNEKLFF
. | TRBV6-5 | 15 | CASSLNPTDTYGYTF
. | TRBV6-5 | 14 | CASSSGSWDTEAFF
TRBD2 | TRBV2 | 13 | CASRTSGADTQYF